This record concerns one T cell receptor beta chain sequence. This entry is derived from a study of T cell responses to AZD1222 COVID-19 vaccine. Looking at the study overall: Pooling of second doses given at about 4 or about 12 weeks was done.

The repertoire was sequenced with immunoSEQ multiplex PCR; TCRdb's copy has only in-frame clones and lacks some. Of some 130,000 clones listed, over 75% are singletons. The CDR3 has 14 amino acids. Trimming stripped 5 bases from V and 6 bases from J, with 13 bases between. Germline CDR1 SEHNR, CDR2 FQNEAQ (reference sequence). Sequences were derived from peripheral blood, sampled on day 0 of AZD1222 vaccination. The genes are TRBV7-9 and TRBJ1-4, with D possibly TRBD1 on 6 matching bases. The source of this sequence is an adult in good health. CDR3 protein: CASSPGGADEKLFF. CDR3 bases: TGTGCCAGCAGCCCTGGGGGCGCGGATGAAAAACTGTTTTTT.